The 9 T cell receptor beta chains in this list originate from one sample, sequenced in a study of blood T cell repertoires in COVID-19. Data came from immunoSEQ multiplex PCR; TCRdb stores just in-frame clones and leaves some out. The sample holds about 140,000 clones, over 80% seen once. Source material: peripheral blood. These receptors were collected from a woman older than 75 with acute or convalescent COVID-19.

Only one count was recorded for this clone. This sequence joins TRBV7-2 and TRBJ1-1; D is perhaps TRBD1 (6 bases). The germline gives CDR1 SGHTA, CDR2 FQGNSA. This CDR3 region has 14 residues. The germline V and J ends were trimmed by 2 bases and 5 bases, with 12 bases remaining between them. This chain's CDR3 is CASSLYGGQTEAFF. The CDR3 nucleotides read TGTGCCAGCAGCTTATACGGGGGGCAGACTGAAGCTTTCTTT.

The chain recombines TRBV5-1 with TRBJ2-1, with 12 bases matching TRBD2. V shed 1 base, J shed 9 bases, and the junction held 2 bases outside the gene matches. The length of the CDR3 is 14 residues. The germline V gene has CDR1 SGHRS and CDR2 YFSETQ. Here the CDR3 DNA reads TGCGCCAGCAGCTTGACTAGCGGGGGGAGTGAGCAGTTCTTC. Encoded protein: CASSLTSGGSEQFF.

The chain links TRBV28 to TRBJ1-2; D call uncertain. The CDR3 covers 13 residues. Germline V gives CDR1 MDHEN, CDR2 SYDVKM. V lost 3 bases to trimming and J lost 8 bases, with 13 bases between them. This CDR3 is CASSLTRGVGYTF. The DNA of the CDR3 is TGTGCCAGCAGTTTGACCCGGGGAGTAGGCTACACCTTC.

The chain employs TRBV5-1 and TRBJ1-1; D is unresolved. The CDR3 extends over 13 amino acids. In germline, CDR1 is SGHRS, CDR2 YFSETQ. Trimming took 4 bases from V and 4 from J, leaving 11 bases between them. The CDR3 is CASSPSGGTEAFF. DNA of the CDR3: TGCGCCAGCAGCCCCTCGGGAGGCACTGAAGCTTTCTTT.

With respect to this clone: This sample also contains other DNA sequences that code for the same CDR3. V is TRBV5-1 and J is TRBJ1-3; no clear D. Germline-derived CDR1 and CDR2 are SGHRS and YFSETQ. Trimming shortened V by 0 bases and J by 1 base, and 5 bases separated the two germline ends. The CDR3 is 14 amino acids. This CDR3 is CASSLDYSGNTIYF. CDR3 bases: TGCGCCAGCAGCTTGGATTATTCTGGAAACACCATATATTTT.

The CDR3 spells CASSLRAQGGGSPLHF. For the CDR3, the DNA is TGCGCCAGCAGCTTGAGGGCGCAGGGAGGAGGTTCACCCCTCCACTTT. The chain joins TRBV5-1 to TRBJ1-6, with a tentative D call TRBD1 (5 bases). V lost 1 base to trimming and J lost 9 bases, with 17 bases between them. CDR3 length equals 16 residues. Per germline, CDR1 SGHRS and CDR2 YFSETQ.

In nucleotides, the CDR3 is TGTGCCAGCAGCTTGGGGCGGACAGGGAGGACCGCAGGCTACACCTTC. This sequence encodes CASSLGRTGRTAGYTF. J is TRBJ1-2 and V is TRBV5-4, with TRBD1 identical over 8 bases. J gave up 8 bases and V 0 bases, and 12 bases lay outside the gene matches. Germline lookup yields CDR1 SGHNT and CDR2 YYREEE (reference sequence). This CDR3 contains 16 residues.

The V and J genes are TRBV5-1 and TRBJ2-1; no firm D call. V was clipped by 1 base and J by 7 bases, with 3 bases between them. Germline CDR1 and CDR2: SGHRS and YFSETQ. The length of the CDR3 is 11 residues. The CDR3 region has the DNA TGCGCCAGCAGCTTGCAAAATGAGCAGTTCTTC. Protein sequence: CASSLQNEQFF.

This chain connects TRBV10-3 to TRBJ2-7; 9 bases are a match to TRBD1. V was pared by 10 bases and J by 6 bases, with 10 bases of the junction left unmatched. Germline CDR1 ENHRY, CDR2 SYGVKD. This CDR3 is 13 amino acids long. This chain's CDR3 is CATTQGALTEQYF. CDR3 DNA: TGTGCCACCACACAGGGGGCGCTTACCGAGCAGTACTTC.